The text below deals with one TCR beta chain. The antigen it binds to is not known. Base qualities are missing; no much larger clone stands one base away. The donors were healthy, HIV-negative adults who had no recently reported acute infections or vaccinations. Every donor was a Caucasian adult living in Nashville, Tennessee, USA. CD8 memory samples were composed of magnetically selected CD45RO+ cells combined with CCR7-negative CD45RA+ effector memory (TemRA) cells. Blood was obtained by leukapheresis, after which PBMCs were separated by Ficoll-Histopaque density gradient centrifugation and cryopreserved in liquid nitrogen vapor phase. Analytical flow cytometry was used to check the purity and quantity of every magnetically sorted T cell population. From each sorted fraction, genomic DNA was isolated and quantified by UV absorbance on a Nanodrop 2000c. V is trimmed back by 5 bases and J by 3 bases, and the junction contains 13 bases that no gene match accounts for. The germline V gene (reference sequence) specifies MNHEY as CDR1 and SMNVEV as CDR2. The CDR3, from cysteine to phenylalanine, totals 16 residues. The CDR3 DNA has 48 bases and is translated from base 1.

The sample belongs to a study of shared clonotypes between healthy human individuals (dated by TCRdb to between 2020 and 2021). Broadly, across the study: A few men and a couple of women, aged 18 to 49 years, made up the cohort. To estimate repertoire size and how much clonotype sharing occurs between individuals, the study deeply sequenced the blood TCR repertoires of a handful of healthy adults. Per donor, three plates each were used for CD4 naive and CD4 memory, two for CD8 naive, and one for CD8 memory. Between about 0.94 and 8.9 billion PBMCs per donor were obtained by leukapheresis. To increase sequencing depth and limit assay-specific biases, different laboratories used diverse techniques to prepare libraries and sequence TCR repertoires.

Using the deep immunoSEQ assay, TCR CDR3 regions were amplified from genomic DNA by multiplex PCR. Extracted genomic DNA from each cell subset was distributed evenly across all wells of several immunoSEQ 96-well plates, and each plate was treated as a replicate. For sorted subsets, each replicate PCR was loaded with 150 to 250 ng genomic DNA, equivalent to about 30,000 T cell genomes. Purified libraries were quantified with a Qubit 3.0 fluorometer, sized on a Bioanalyzer 2100, and re-quantified with the KAPA Library Quantification kit. A separate single-read 150-cycle Illumina NextSeq 550 flow cell was used to sequence each immunoSEQ 96-well plate. In the paper's pipeline: Because only junctional sequences without quality scores were contained in the immunoSEQ output, filtering matching that applied to full-length reads could not be performed. To assign V/J genes and CDR3, sequences were annotated using PyIR, a Python wrapper for IgBLAST v1.9, with IMGT germline references. Reads were removed for weak V/J assignments (E-value above 1e-6), missing CDR3, stop codons, out-of-frame junctions, or ambiguous translated residues. V3J clonotypes were defined as sequences sharing the same inferred V gene, J gene, and CDR3 amino acid sequence. Percentage overlap between repertoires was calculated by dividing the number of shared unique clonotypes by the size of the smaller repertoire. Richness of each repertoire was evaluated using RTK rarefaction, the Chao1 estimator, and Recon v2.1 estimates of unobserved clonotypes. Generation probabilities for all TCRbeta clonotypes obtained by the gDNA method from a handful of donors were computed using OLGA. Held by TCRdb, this immuneACCESS table contains in-frame sequences only and omits some clones. Under half of the omission traces to an unresolved V gene where checked; the cause of the rest is unknown. V and J calls and clone size are those listed in that table; D and trimming were worked out from the DNA. This sample is represented by about 79,000 clones; 60% to 65% of them were singletons. Jointly, the top ten make up roughly 49% of the sample.

On the study overall, not on this receptor specifically: Estimated clonotype richness was generally larger for naive than for memory subsets. When several donors were compared, the shared fraction of clonotypes was 5% to 6.5% for naive CD4, around 4% for naive CD8, 2% to 2.5% for memory CD4, and approximately 0.4% for memory CD8. Rarefaction of sorted-subset datasets indicated incomplete sequencing despite the large sequencing depth. The genetic and exposure-history diversity represented was limited by the small number of donors. Clonotypes shared by all four sorted-subset donors showed higher generation probabilities than non-shared clonotypes. Only blood was sampled, and tissue TCR repertoires likely differ from those in blood. Pairwise subsampling indicated that sequencing depth was expected to affect the degree of clonotype sharing among donors.

The source is a man aged 30 to 39 in good health. Sequencing was done on a sample of memory CD8+ T cells sorted from blood. The label giving this sample's cell subset or site can be read as: CD45RO+ cells pooled with CCR7-negative TemRA cells. This chain joins TRBV27 to TRBJ2-7; TRBD2 fits 7 bases in the junction. The CDR3 region has the sequence CASSPSSGSWVYEQYF. The DNA reads as follows: TGTGCCAGCAGTCCATCTAGCGGTAGCTGGGTCTACGAGCAGTACTTC.